This is a list of T cell receptor beta chains from one sample in a study of blood T cell repertoires in COVID-19. The data were produced by immunoSEQ multiplex PCR, yet TCRdb's version contains in-frame clones alone and is incomplete. The table includes tens of thousands of clones, 91% detected once. The specimen sequenced was peripheral blood. These receptor sequences come from a woman between 45 and 65 years old in a cohort sampled during active COVID-19. The CDR3 runs from the conserved cysteine through the conserved F or W. The D gene is left open where the match is weak. The size field is filled for only some rows; it gives once, few, many or a size class.

v_gene	j_gene	d_gene	abundance	CDR3aa	CDR3nt
TRBV12-3/TRBV12-4	TRBJ1-1	.	.	CASSINVNTEAFF	TGTGCCAGCAGTATCAATGTGAACACTGAAGCTTTCTTT
TRBV29-1	TRBJ1-2	TRBD1	.	CSVGRTGKNGYGYTF	TGCAGCGTTGGCAGGACAGGGAAAAATGGCTATGGCTACACCTTC
TRBV6-5	TRBJ2-7	.	.	CASSTAEVAREQYF	TGTGCCAGCAGTACGGCCGAGGTGGCTCGCGAGCAGTACTTC
TRBV18	TRBJ2-7	TRBD1	.	CASSPGQGESYEQYF	TGTGCCAGCTCCCCGGGACAGGGGGAATCCTACGAGCAGTACTTC
TRBV27	TRBJ2-3	TRBD1	.	CASRDDRGDKWTQYF	TGTGCCAGCAGAGACGACAGGGGGGATAAGTGGACGCAGTATTTT
TRBV29-1	TRBJ2-7	.	.	CSVAGQEIGEQYF	TGCAGCGTTGCCGGACAAGAGATCGGCGAGCAGTACTTC
TRBV12-3/TRBV12-4	TRBJ1-1	.	.	CASRKTQNTEAFF	TGTGCCAGCAGGAAGACACAGAACACTGAAGCTTTCTTT
TRBV7-9	TRBJ2-6	TRBD1	.	CASRTGYGANVLTF	TGTGCCAGCAGGACAGGGTATGGGGCCAACGTCCTGACTTTC
TRBV2	TRBJ2-7	TRBD1	few	CASRGTGGSYEQYF	TGTGCCAGCAGGGGGACAGGGGGTTCTTACGAGCAGTACTTC
TRBV28	TRBJ1-2	.	.	CASSLGGVSGYTF	TGTGCCAGCAGTCTGGGCGGGGTATCTGGCTACACCTTC
TRBV9	TRBJ2-7	.	.	CASSVGGDFGEQYF	TGTGCCAGCAGCGTAGGGGGGGATTTCGGCGAGCAGTACTTC
TRBV27	TRBJ2-7	TRBD2	.	CASSFGAGVSYEQYF	TGTGCCAGCAGTTTTGGAGCGGGGGTCTCCTACGAGCAGTACTTC
TRBV19	TRBJ2-5	TRBD2	.	CASSRLAGGQETQYF	TGTGCCAGTAGTCGACTAGCGGGAGGACAAGAGACCCAGTACTTC
TRBV18	TRBJ2-2	.	.	CASSPDQGRELFF	TGTGCCAGCTCACCCGATCAGGGGCGGGAGCTGTTTTTT
TRBV4-1	TRBJ2-7	TRBD1	.	CASSLTTGATYEQYF	TGCGCCAGCAGCCTGACGACAGGGGCAACCTACGAGCAGTACTTC
TRBV11-1	TRBJ1-1	.	.	CASTLGGLGEAFF	TGTGCCAGCACCCTCGGGGGGCTCGGTGAAGCTTTCTTT
TRBV29-1	TRBJ2-4	.	.	CSVEFLAKNIQYF	TGCAGCGTTGAATTTCTAGCCAAAAACATTCAGTACTTC
TRBV19	TRBJ1-6	TRBD1	.	CASTTREGAQDSPLHF	TGTGCCAGTACCACCCGGGAGGGGGCTCAGGATTCACCCCTCCACTTT
TRBV27	TRBJ1-1	TRBD1	once	CASSPSTGVRSMAFF	TGTGCCAGCAGTCCATCGACAGGGGTACGGAGTATGGCTTTCTTT
TRBV28	TRBJ1-5	.	.	CASSTGSVSNQPQHF	TGTGCCAGCAGCACAGGGTCTGTGAGCAATCAGCCCCAGCATTTT
TRBV5-6	TRBJ1-2	.	.	CASSPTDFYGYTF	TGTGCCAGCAGCCCTACGGACTTTTATGGCTACACCTTC
TRBV5-4	TRBJ2-7	.	.	CASSYHYLSSYEQYF	TGTGCCAGCAGCTACCATTACTTAAGCTCCTACGAGCAGTACTTC
TRBV10-3	TRBJ1-4	.	.	CAISESIPGVNEKLFF	TGTGCCATCAGTGAGTCGATCCCAGGGGTTAATGAAAAACTGTTTTTT
TRBV5-1	TRBJ2-1	TRBD2	.	CVSSSYSGGANEQFF	TGCGTCAGCAGCTCCTATAGCGGGGGGGCCAATGAGCAGTTCTTC
TRBV11-3	TRBJ2-7	TRBD2	.	CASSLGTSGTRQYF	TGTGCCAGCAGCTTAGGGACTAGCGGGACCCGGCAGTACTTC
TRBV28	TRBJ2-7	.	.	CASLTGYEQYF	TGTGCCAGTTTAACAGGGTACGAGCAGTACTTC
TRBV9	TRBJ2-3	.	once	CASSVDGGADTQYF	TGTGCCAGCAGCGTTGACGGCGGGGCAGATACGCAGTATTTT
TRBV18	TRBJ1-5	.	.	CASSLSTDSRNQPQHF	TGTGCCAGCTCTCTCTCCACGGACAGTCGCAATCAGCCCCAGCATTTT
TRBV7-9	TRBJ1-6	.	.	CASSLRDRNNSPLHF	TGTGCCAGCAGTCTCCGTGACAGGAATAATTCACCCCTCCACTTT
TRBV5-5	TRBJ2-6	.	.	CASSLGGGGRSSGANVLTF	TGTGCCAGCAGCTTGGGAGGTGGGGGCCGCAGCTCTGGGGCCAACGTCCTGACTTTC
TRBV5-1	TRBJ2-5	.	.	CASSLGTQETQYF	TGCGCCAGCAGCTTGGGAACTCAAGAGACCCAGTACTTC
TRBV5-1	TRBJ1-4	TRBD1	.	CASSSGQGNEKLFF	TGCGCCAGCAGCTCGGGACAGGGGAATGAAAAACTGTTTTTT
TRBV5-6	TRBJ1-2	.	.	CASSLGPGVWGYTF	TGTGCCAGCAGCTTGGGTCCAGGTGTATGGGGCTACACCTTC